This TCR beta chain was sequenced for a study of blood T cell repertoires in COVID-19. There are 16 residues in the CDR3. V lost 0 bases, J lost 0 bases, and 11 bases lay in between. Germline assignment: CDR1 SGHRS and CDR2 YFSETQ. Clones were read by immunoSEQ multiplex PCR, and TCRdb kept only the in-frame ones, dropping some. The repertoire consists of more than 200,000 clones, with 75% to 90% occurring once and the leading ten covering approximately 0.69%. The count of this clone is one. The TCR sequence derives from a man aged 35 to 55 with acute or convalescent COVID-19. The chain links TRBV5-1 to TRBJ2-3; D call uncertain. What was sequenced was peripheral blood. The CDR3 DNA reads as TGCGCCAGCAGCTTGGTGACACTTTCCAGCACAGATACGCAGTATTTT. It translates to CASSLVTLSSTDTQYF.